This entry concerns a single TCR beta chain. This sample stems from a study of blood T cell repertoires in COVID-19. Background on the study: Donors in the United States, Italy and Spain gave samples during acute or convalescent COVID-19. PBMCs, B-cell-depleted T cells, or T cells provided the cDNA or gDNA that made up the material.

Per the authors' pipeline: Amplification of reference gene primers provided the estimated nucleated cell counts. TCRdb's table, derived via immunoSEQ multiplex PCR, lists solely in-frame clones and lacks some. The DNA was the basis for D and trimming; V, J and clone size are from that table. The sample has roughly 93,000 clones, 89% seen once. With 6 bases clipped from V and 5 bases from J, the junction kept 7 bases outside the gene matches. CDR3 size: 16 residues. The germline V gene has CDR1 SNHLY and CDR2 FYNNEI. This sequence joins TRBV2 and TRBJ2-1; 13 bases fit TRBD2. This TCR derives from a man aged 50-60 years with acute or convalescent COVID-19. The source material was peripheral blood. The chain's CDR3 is CASRVGLAGNHNEQFF. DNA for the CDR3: TGTGCCAGCAGGGTGGGACTAGCGGGGAACCACAATGAGCAGTTCTTC.